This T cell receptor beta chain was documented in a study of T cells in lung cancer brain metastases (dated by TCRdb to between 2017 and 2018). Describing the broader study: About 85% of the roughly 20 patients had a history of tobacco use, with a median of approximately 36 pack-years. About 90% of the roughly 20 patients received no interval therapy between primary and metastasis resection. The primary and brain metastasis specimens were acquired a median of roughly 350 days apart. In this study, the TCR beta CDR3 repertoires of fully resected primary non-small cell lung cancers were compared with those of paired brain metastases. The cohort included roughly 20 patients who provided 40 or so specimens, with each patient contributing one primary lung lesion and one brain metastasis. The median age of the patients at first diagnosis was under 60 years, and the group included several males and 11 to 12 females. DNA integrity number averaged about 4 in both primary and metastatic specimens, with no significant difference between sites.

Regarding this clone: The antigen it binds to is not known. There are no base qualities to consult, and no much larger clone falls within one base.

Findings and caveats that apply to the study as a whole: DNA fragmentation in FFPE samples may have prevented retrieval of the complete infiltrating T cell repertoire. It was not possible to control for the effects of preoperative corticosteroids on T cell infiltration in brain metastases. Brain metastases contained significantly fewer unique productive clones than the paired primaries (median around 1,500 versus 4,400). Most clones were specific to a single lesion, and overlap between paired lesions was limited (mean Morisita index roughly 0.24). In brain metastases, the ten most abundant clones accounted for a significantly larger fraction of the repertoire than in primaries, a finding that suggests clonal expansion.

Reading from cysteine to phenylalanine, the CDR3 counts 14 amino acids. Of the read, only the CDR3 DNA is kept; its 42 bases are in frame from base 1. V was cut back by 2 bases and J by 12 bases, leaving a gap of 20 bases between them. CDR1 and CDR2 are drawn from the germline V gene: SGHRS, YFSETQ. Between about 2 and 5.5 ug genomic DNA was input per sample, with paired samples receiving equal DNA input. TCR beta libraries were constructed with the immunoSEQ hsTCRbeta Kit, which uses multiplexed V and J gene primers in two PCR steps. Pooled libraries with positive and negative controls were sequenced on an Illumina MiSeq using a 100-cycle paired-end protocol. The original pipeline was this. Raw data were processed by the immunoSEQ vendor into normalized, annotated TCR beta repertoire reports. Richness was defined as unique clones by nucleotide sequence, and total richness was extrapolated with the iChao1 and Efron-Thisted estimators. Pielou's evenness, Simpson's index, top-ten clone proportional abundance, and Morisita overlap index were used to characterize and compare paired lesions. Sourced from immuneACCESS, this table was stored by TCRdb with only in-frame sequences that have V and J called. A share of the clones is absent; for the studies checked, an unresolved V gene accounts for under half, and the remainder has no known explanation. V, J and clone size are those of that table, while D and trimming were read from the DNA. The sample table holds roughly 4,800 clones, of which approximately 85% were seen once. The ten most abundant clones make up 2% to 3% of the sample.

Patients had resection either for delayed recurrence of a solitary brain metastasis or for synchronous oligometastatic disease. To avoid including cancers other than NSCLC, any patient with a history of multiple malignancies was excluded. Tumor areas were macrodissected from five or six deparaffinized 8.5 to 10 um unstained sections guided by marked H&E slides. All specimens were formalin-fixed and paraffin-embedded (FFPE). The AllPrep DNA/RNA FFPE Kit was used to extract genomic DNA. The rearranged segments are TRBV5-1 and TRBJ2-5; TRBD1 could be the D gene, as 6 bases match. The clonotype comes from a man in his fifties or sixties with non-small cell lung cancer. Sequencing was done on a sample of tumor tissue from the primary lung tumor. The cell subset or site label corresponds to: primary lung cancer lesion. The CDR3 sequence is CASSLNPGQTMEYF. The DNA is TGCGCCAGCAGCTTAAACCCGGGACAAACCATGGAGTACTTC.